The next 5 T cell receptor beta chains were all read from a single sample in a study of shared clonotypes between healthy human individuals. Sequencing used immunoSEQ multiplex PCR; TCRdb keeps in-frame clones, though not all of them. The sample consists of hundreds of thousands of clones, approximately 96% of them appearing once. Cells designated naive CD8 were CD45RO-negative and were positively selected for CCR7, with terminally differentiated effector memory CD45RA+ cells excluded. Sequencing was performed on naive CD8+ T cells sorted from blood. The source of these receptors is a woman in her twenties or thirties in good health.

This chain links TRBV7-8 with TRBJ1-5; 9 bases agree with TRBD1. The trim removed 1 base at V and 7 bases at J, leaving 8 bases unmatched. The germline V gene encodes CDR1 SGHVS and CDR2 FQNEAQ. There are 16 residues in the CDR3. CDR3 sequence (DNA): TGTGCCAGCAGCTTAGAAATTGGACAGGGGCACCAGCCCCAGCATTTT. Encoded protein: CASSLEIGQGHQPQHF.

The chain combines TRBV5-4 with TRBJ2-7; TRBD1 is a possible D gene (6 bases). CDR1 and CDR2 (germline): SGHNT, YYREEE (reference sequence). This CDR3 is 13 amino acids long. V lost 1 base to trimming and J lost 2 bases, with 7 bases between them. DNA of the CDR3: TGTGCCAGCAGCTTGCAGGGGACCTACGAGCAGTACTTC. Translation: CASSLQGTYEQYF.

The chain is built from TRBV14 and TRBJ2-7, with unresolved D. The CDR3 sequence is 13 residues long. V was trimmed by 0 bases and J by 0 bases, leaving 3 bases between them. Germline lookup yields CDR1 SGHDN and CDR2 FVKESK. In nucleotides, the CDR3 is TGTGCCAGCAGCCAAGACGTCTCCTACGAGCAGTACTTC. It translates to CASSQDVSYEQYF. The whole variable domain, filled in from reference TRBV14 and TRBJ2-7, reads EAGVTQFPSHSVIEKGQTVTLRCDPISGHDNLYWYRRVMGKEIKFLLHFVKESKQDESGMPNNRFLAERTGGTYSTLKVQPAELEDSGVYFCASSQDVSYEQYFGPGTRLTVT.

The CDR3 sequence: CASSDGLSNQPQHF. In DNA form, the CDR3 reads TGTGCCAGCAGTGACGGCTTGAGCAATCAGCCCCAGCATTTT. The chain employs TRBV6-1 and TRBJ1-5; D gene unclear. Germline loops: CDR1 MNHNS, CDR2 SASEGT. This CDR3 contains 14 residues. Trimming stripped 3 bases from V and 1 base from J, with 7 bases between.

The chain links TRBV5-1 to TRBJ1-4; D not resolved. The CDR3 contains 15 residues. V shed 2 bases and J shed 7 bases, with 15 bases lying between them. Germline CDR1 reads SGHRS; CDR2 reads YFSETQ. This CDR3 reads CASSLDGFKGEKLFF. For the CDR3, the DNA is TGCGCCAGCAGCTTAGACGGATTTAAGGGTGAAAAACTGTTTTTT.